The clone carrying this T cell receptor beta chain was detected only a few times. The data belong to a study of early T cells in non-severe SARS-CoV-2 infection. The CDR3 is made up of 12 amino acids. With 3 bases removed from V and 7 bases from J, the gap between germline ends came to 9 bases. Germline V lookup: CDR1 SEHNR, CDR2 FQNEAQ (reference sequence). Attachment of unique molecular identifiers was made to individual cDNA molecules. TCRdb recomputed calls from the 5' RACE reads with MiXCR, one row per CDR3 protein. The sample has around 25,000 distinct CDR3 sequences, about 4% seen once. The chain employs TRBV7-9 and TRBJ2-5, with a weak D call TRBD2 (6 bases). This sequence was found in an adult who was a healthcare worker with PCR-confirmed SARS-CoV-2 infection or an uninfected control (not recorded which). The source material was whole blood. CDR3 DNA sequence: TGTGCCAGCAGCTTGGCCGGGGGGACCCAGTACTTC. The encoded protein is CASSLAGGTQYF.